Shown below are 26 T cell receptor beta chains from a single sample sequenced in a study of shared clonotypes between healthy human individuals. Generated by immunoSEQ multiplex PCR, the TCRdb table keeps only in-frame clones and is missing some. The sample lists 1.5 million to 1.9 million clones; 95% to 99% were seen once. The sequenced material came from naive CD4+ T cells sorted from blood. Regarding subset: CD45RA+ positively selected. These receptor sequences come from a man younger than 45 in good health.

V usage is TRBV6-1 and J usage is TRBJ2-7; possibly TRBD1 or TRBD2 for D (6 bases each). Germline V CDR1 and CDR2: MNHNS, SASEGT. Deletions cut 6 bases from V and 2 bases from J, with 14 bases between. The CDR3 length is 14 residues. The CDR3 is CASSRQGTAYEQYF. In nucleotides, the CDR3 is TGTGCCAGCAGCCGCCAGGGGACTGCCTACGAGCAGTACTTC.

The V and J genes are TRBV6-1 and TRBJ2-7, with 9 bases lining up with TRBD1. CDR3 size: 15 residues. After removal of 5 bases from V and 5 bases from J, the junction contained 10 bases not matched to a gene. The germline V gene has CDR1 MNHNS and CDR2 SASEGT. DNA for the CDR3: TGTGCCAGCAGTCTGTCGGGGACAGGGTGGAACGAGCAGTACTTC. This translates into CASSLSGTGWNEQYF.

The J gene is TRBJ2-3, the V gene TRBV10-1, with unresolved D. Germline-derived CDR1 and CDR2 are WNHNN and SYGVQD (reference sequence). Deletions cut 4 bases from V and 2 bases from J, with 10 bases between. The CDR3 spans 14 residues. The CDR3 is CASSGGSFTDTQYF. In DNA, the CDR3 is TGCGCCAGCAGTGGCGGTAGCTTCACAGATACGCAGTATTTT.

The genes are TRBV5-4 and TRBJ2-2, with 12 bases matching TRBD2. This CDR3 has 14 residues. With V trimmed by 3 bases and J by 7 bases, 1 base remained unmatched. The germline CDR1 and CDR2 sequences are SGHNT and YYREEE (reference sequence). In nucleotides, the CDR3 is TGTGCCAGCAGCTGGGGACTAGCGGGCGGGGAGCTGTTTTTT. Translation gives CASSWGLAGGELFF.

The rearrangement links TRBV18 to TRBJ2-2; D tentatively fits TRBD1 or TRBD2 (6 bases each). The CDR3 covers 14 residues. The germline CDR1 and CDR2 sequences are KGHSH and LQKENI. V was clipped by 2 bases and J by 7 bases, with 11 bases between them. The CDR3 here is CASSPAGGNGELFF. In DNA, the CDR3 is TGTGCCAGCTCACCAGCCGGGGGCAACGGGGAGCTGTTTTTT.

V gene TRBV6-5 combines with J gene TRBJ1-2, with 8 positions matching TRBD1. Losses at the gene ends were 11 bases for V and 5 bases for J; bases not matched to a gene: 16. Germline V gene data show CDR1 as MNHEY and CDR2 as SVGAGI. The CDR3 loop spans 15 amino acids. The CDR3 DNA reads TGTGCCTCGACGGCAGGGGGCGCGATGGGATATGGCTACACCTTC. This translates into CASTAGGAMGYGYTF.

The CDR3 reads CASSPGTNQPQHF. The CDR3, as DNA: TGTGCCAGCAGCCCAGGCACCAATCAGCCCCAGCATTTT. The chain couples TRBV11-2 to TRBJ1-5; D is ambiguous. This CDR3 has 13 amino acids. Trimming pared 5 bases from V and 3 bases from J, leaving 8 bases between. Germline values: CDR1 SGHAT, CDR2 FQNNGV.

This rearrangement joins TRBV19 to TRBJ2-7; the D gene is possibly TRBD2 (5 bases). The CDR3 extends over 14 amino acids. Between the trimmed V and J ends, which lost 3 bases and 0 bases, there was a span of 9 bases. Germline values: CDR1 LNHDA, CDR2 SQIVND (reference sequence). DNA of the CDR3: TGTGCCAGTAGTATGTTCCGGGACTCCTACGAGCAGTACTTC. This encodes CASSMFRDSYEQYF.

This clone has just one count. The chain carries TRBV4-3 and TRBJ1-5; maybe TRBD1 (5 bases). V lost 1 base to trimming and J lost 2 bases, with 12 bases between them. The CDR3 loop spans 16 amino acids. Germline values: CDR1 LGHNA, CDR2 YSLEER. The CDR3 here is CASSQAAGSGNQPQHF. Here the CDR3 DNA reads TGCGCCAGCAGCCAAGCCGCAGGGTCCGGCAATCAGCCCCAGCATTTT.

Notes on this clone: The sample contains more than one DNA sequence encoding this CDR3. V usage is TRBV18 and J usage is TRBJ2-1; 8 positions match TRBD2. The CDR3 is 16 amino acids. Losses at the gene ends were 1 base for V and 0 bases for J; bases not matched to a gene: 2. The germline V gene has CDR1 KGHSH and CDR2 LQKENI. The CDR3 here is CASSPLSGSSYNEQFF. The CDR3 DNA reads TGTGCCAGCTCACCACTCAGCGGGAGCTCCTACAATGAGCAGTTCTTC. The complete variable domain, with remaining parts taken from reference TRBV18 and TRBJ2-1, reads NAGVMQNPRHLVRRRGQEARLRCSPMKGHSHVYWYRQLPEEGLKFMVYLQKENIIDESGMPKERFSAEFPKEGPSILRIQQVVRGDSAAYFCASSPLSGSSYNEQFFGPGTRLTVL.

CDR3: CASSRQGELFF. The CDR3 region has the DNA TGTGCCAGCAGCCGACAGGGGGAGCTGTTTTTT. The chain employs TRBV7-9 and TRBJ2-2, with D maybe TRBD1 (5 bases). V lost 5 bases to trimming and J lost 8 bases, with 6 bases between them. CDR1 is SEHNR, CDR2 FQNEAQ, per germline (reference sequence). The CDR3 is 11 amino acids.

DNA for the CDR3: TGTGCCAGCTCACCACGGCCGGGACTAGCGAGGACCGGGGAGCTGTTTTTT. It is translated as CASSPRPGLARTGELFF. This chain joins TRBV18 and TRBJ2-2, with 10 positions matching TRBD2. The germline gives CDR1 KGHSH, CDR2 LQKENI. Losses at the gene ends were 1 base for V and 5 bases for J; bases not matched to a gene: 7. CDR3 length: 17 residues.

The gene calls are TRBV7-9 and TRBJ1-1; D not certain. Trimming removed 5 bases at V and 4 bases at J, with 17 bases between. Per germline, CDR1 SEHNR and CDR2 FQNEAQ (reference sequence). The CDR3 has 15 amino acids. The CDR3 is CASSPLGNLGTEAFF. DNA of the CDR3: TGTGCCAGCAGCCCGCTAGGGAACTTAGGCACTGAAGCTTTCTTT.

The V call is TRBV4-3, the J call TRBJ1-2, with D unclear. The CDR3 has 15 residues. The V and J ends lost 0 bases and 0 bases respectively, with 8 bases between them. The germline V gene encodes CDR1 LGHNA and CDR2 YSLEER. The CDR3 nucleotides are TGCGCCAGCAGCCAAGACCCGGGTACTAACTATGGCTACACCTTC. Translated, it gives CASSQDPGTNYGYTF.

This sequence joins TRBV27 and TRBJ2-7; 7 nucleotides agree with TRBD1. J lost 6 bases, V lost 6 bases, and 8 bases had no gene match. Per the germline V gene, CDR1 is MNHEY and CDR2 is SMNVEV (reference sequence). This CDR3 region has 13 residues. The CDR3 nucleotides are TGTGCCAGCAGCTACAGGGGTCAGTTCGAGCAGTACTTC. Translating it yields CASSYRGQFEQYF.

The V and J genes are TRBV4-3 and TRBJ2-3, with D possibly being TRBD1 or TRBD2 (5 bases each). The CDR3 covers 18 residues. CDR1 is LGHNA and CDR2 is YSLEER in the germline V gene. V dropped 4 bases and J dropped 0 bases, with 20 bases sitting between them. The DNA for the CDR3 is TGCGCCAGCAGCCCTCAAGGTTTCGGGACGGCTAGCACAGATACGCAGTATTTT. It yields the protein CASSPQGFGTASTDTQYF.

This chain connects TRBV29-1 to TRBJ2-5; 7 positions match TRBD2. Germline V CDR1 and CDR2: SQVTM, ANQGSEA. CDR3 length: 15 residues. V lost 4 bases to trimming and J lost 5 bases; unmatched junction nucleotides: 13. The CDR3 sequence: CSVAPSGPLKETQYF. As DNA, the CDR3 is TGCAGCGTTGCTCCTAGCGGCCCCCTCAAGGAGACCCAGTACTTC. Based on the CDR3 plus reference TRBV29-1 and TRBJ2-5, the full variable domain is SAVISQKPSRDICQRGTSLTIQCQVDSQVTMMFWYRQQPGQSLTLIATANQGSEATYESGFVIDKFPISRPNLTFSTLTVSNMSPEDSSIYLCSVAPSGPLKETQYFGPGTRLLVL.

The chain is built from TRBV20-1 and TRBJ2-7; either TRBD1 or TRBD2 may supply D (5 bases each). The germline CDR1 and CDR2 sequences are DFQATT and SNEGSKA (reference sequence). The CDR3 extends over 11 amino acids. Trimming pared 7 bases from V and 3 bases from J, leaving 10 bases between. This chain's CDR3 is CSGEGIYEQYF. The CDR3 nucleotides are TGCAGTGGCGAGGGGATCTACGAGCAGTACTTC.

V and J are TRBV18 and TRBJ2-1; TRBD2 matches 8 bases. V shed 8 bases and J 9 bases; nucleotides not matched to a gene: 12. Germline V gene lookup returns CDR1 KGHSH and CDR2 LQKENI. CDR3 length equals 14 residues. The CDR3 protein is CASAAGTSLFEQFF. The CDR3, as DNA: TGTGCCAGCGCCGCCGGGACTAGTCTTTTTGAGCAGTTCTTC.

This CDR3 is CASKRRDTGELFF. The DNA of the CDR3 is TGTGCCAGCAAACGTCGAGACACCGGGGAGCTGTTTTTT. J is TRBJ2-2 and V is TRBV7-6; D is unclear. Looked up from germline, CDR1 is SGHVS and CDR2 is FNYEAQ. The V and J ends lost 7 bases and 3 bases respectively, with 9 bases between them. CDR3 length equals 13 residues.

V and J are TRBV6-6 and TRBJ2-7; D may be TRBD1 or TRBD2 (5 bases each). Trimming shortened V by 7 bases and J by 1 base, and 14 bases separated the two germline ends. Germline CDR1 is MNHNY and CDR2 is SVGAGI (reference sequence). The CDR3 covers 14 residues. As DNA, the CDR3 is TGTGCCAGCAAGCCCAGGGACCAATCCTACGAGCAGTACTTC. Its protein product is CASKPRDQSYEQYF.

This clone was seen only once. Other DNA sequences in the sample encode the same CDR3. The chain combines TRBV5-1 with TRBJ2-2; TRBD1 agrees at 7 bases. The CDR3 contains 15 residues. V lost 0 bases and J lost 3; bases outside the gene matches: 2. Germline V lookup: CDR1 SGHRS, CDR2 YFSETQ. The CDR3 DNA follows: TGCGCCAGCAGCTTGGACAGGGGTTACACCGGGGAGCTGTTTTTT. Protein: CASSLDRGYTGELFF.

Worth noting for this clone: The same CDR3 also results from other DNA sequences found in this sample. The rearrangement joins TRBV4-3 to TRBJ1-2, with D possibly TRBD1 on 6 matching bases. This CDR3 comprises 13 residues. Per the germline V gene, CDR1 is LGHNA and CDR2 is YSLEER. Trimming cost V 0 bases and J 5 bases, with 7 bases left between them. Written as DNA, the CDR3 is TGCGCCAGCAGCCAAGATAGGGGGTATGGCTACACCTTC. This gives the protein CASSQDRGYGYTF.

The chain combines TRBV27 with TRBJ1-1; D is perhaps TRBD1 (5 bases). CDR1 MNHEY and CDR2 SMNVEV come from the germline V gene (reference sequence). V was shortened by 6 bases and J by 6 bases, with 17 bases between the two germline ends. The CDR3 covers 14 residues. The DNA for the CDR3 is TGTGCCAGCAGCCGTTCCCCACAGGTCCCTGAAGCTTTCTTT. This sequence encodes CASSRSPQVPEAFF.

The gene calls are TRBV5-1 and TRBJ2-7; no definite D call. Germline V gene sequence: CDR1 SGHRS, CDR2 YFSETQ. The CDR3 consists of 13 residues. Trimming shortened V by 5 bases and J by 5 bases, and 14 bases separated the two germline ends. This chain's CDR3 is CASRSPPGDEQYF. CDR3 nucleotide sequence: TGCGCCAGCAGATCCCCGCCGGGTGACGAGCAGTACTTC.

This sequence joins TRBV18 and TRBJ1-1; D gene ambiguous. Germline V gene data show CDR1 as KGHSH and CDR2 as LQKENI. Between the trimmed V and J ends, which lost 7 bases and 0 bases, there was a span of 9 bases. CDR3 length: 13 amino acids. DNA for the CDR3: TGTGCCAGCTTACAAGCGCTGAACACTGAAGCTTTCTTT. This translates into CASLQALNTEAFF.